Shown below are 11 T cell receptor beta chains from a single sample sequenced in a study of technical replicates of blood from several donors listed by TCRdb under 2017. The library was built by means of the immunoSEQ multiplex PCR assay. As stored in TCRdb, this immuneACCESS dataset retains in-frame rearrangements with V and J assigned. A fraction of the clones does not appear; measured against another copy, unresolved V genes explain less than half of the discrepancy, and the remainder lacks a known reason. Recorded for this sample are tens of thousands of clones; over 85% of them occurred a single time. Clones ranked in the top ten supply approximately 0.39% of the sample. The material sequenced was T cells isolated from PBMCs. These receptors all come from a human donor in good health.

CDR3 DNA sequence: TGTGCCAGCAGTTACCCGGGACTCTACAATGAGCAGTTCTTC. This sequence encodes CASSYPGLYNEQFF. The chain couples TRBV6-5 to TRBJ2-1, with a tentative D call TRBD2 (6 bases). V shed 2 bases and J shed 3 bases, with 8 bases lying between them. Germline V gene lookup returns CDR1 MNHEY and CDR2 SVGAGI. This CDR3 spans 14 amino acids.

The genes are TRBV6-6 and TRBJ2-1; unclear D gene. The CDR3 sequence is 11 residues long. CDR1 MNHNY and CDR2 SVGAGI come from the germline V gene (reference sequence). V was trimmed by 2 bases and J by 9 bases, leaving 5 bases between them. The CDR3 DNA is TGTGCCAGCAGTTACGTCGGTGAGCAGTTCTTC. Translated, it gives CASSYVGEQFF.

This chain connects TRBV7-8 to TRBJ2-7; TRBD2 aligns across 11 bases. The CDR3 covers 16 residues. The ends lost 3 bases at V and 5 bases at J; junction bases unmatched: 9. Germline-derived CDR1 and CDR2 are SGHVS and FQNEAQ. CDR3 nucleotides: TGTGCCAGCAGCTTTCCGGGGACTAGCGGACCGAACGAGCAGTACTTC. Translation: CASSFPGTSGPNEQYF.

In nucleotides, the CDR3 is TGTGCCAGCTCCACCGAGAATGAGCAGTTCTTC. It yields the protein CASSTENEQFF. This chain links TRBV6-5 with TRBJ2-1; D not certain. Germline CDR1 is MNHEY and CDR2 is SVGAGI. The CDR3 loop spans 11 amino acids. Trimming cost V 8 bases and J 7 bases, with 9 bases left between them.

The chain recombines TRBV19 with TRBJ2-3; D unresolved. Trimming shortened V by 3 bases and J by 3 bases, and 7 bases separated the two germline ends. This CDR3 contains 13 residues. CDR1 and CDR2 (germline): LNHDA, SQIVND (reference sequence). CDR3: CASSIHYTDTQYF. CDR3 nucleotide sequence: TGTGCCAGTAGTATTCACTATACAGATACGCAGTATTTT. The entire variable domain, with the rest obtained from reference TRBV19 and TRBJ2-3, is as follows: DGGITQSPKYLFRKEGQNVTLSCEQNLNHDAMYWYRQDPGQGLRLIYYSQIVNDFQKGDIAEGYSVSREKKESFPLTVTSAQKNPTAFYLCASSIHYTDTQYFGPGTRLTVL.

This chain connects TRBV7-2 to TRBJ1-2; TRBD1 matches at 9 bases. V lost 1 base, J lost 8 bases, and 8 bases stayed unmatched. Germline assignment: CDR1 SGHTA and CDR2 FQGNSA. The CDR3 is 15 residues long. The CDR3 coding sequence is TGTGCCAGCAGCTTAGGCTTAGGACAGGGGAAAGGCTACACCTTC. It encodes CASSLGLGQGKGYTF. Drawing the rest from reference TRBV7-2 and TRBJ1-2, the complete variable domain is GAGVSQSPSNKVTEKGKDVELRCDPISGHTALYWYRQSLGQGLEFLIYFQGNSAPDKSGLPSDRFSAERTGGSVSTLTIQRTQQEDSAVYLCASSLGLGQGKGYTFGSGTRLTVV.

The chain uses TRBV7-3 and TRBJ2-1, with TRBD2 matching over 7 bases. J gave up 8 bases and V 1 base, and 5 bases lay outside the gene matches. The CDR3 loop spans 14 amino acids. The V gene's germline CDR1 is SGHTA and CDR2 FQGTGA. The CDR3: CASSLRAGAHEQFF. The CDR3 DNA reads as TGTGCCAGCAGCTTAAGGGCGGGAGCGCATGAGCAGTTCTTC.

This chain joins TRBV4-2 and TRBJ2-3, with TRBD1 identical over 10 bases. J was trimmed by 6 bases and V by 4 bases; bases with no gene match: 7. Germline CDR1 and CDR2: LGHNA and YNFKEQ. There are 15 residues in the CDR3. CDR3 region: CASSPGQGGMDTQYF. The DNA of the CDR3 is TGTGCCAGCAGCCCTGGACAGGGGGGGATGGATACGCAGTATTTT.

Details on this clone: The same CDR3 can be traced to other DNA sequences in this sample. V and J are TRBV14 and TRBJ2-7, with a weak D call TRBD2 (5 bases). The V gene lost 1 base and the J gene lost 1 base, with 8 bases spanning the gap. Germline CDR1 SGHDN, CDR2 FVKESK. This CDR3 has 14 residues. The DNA for the CDR3 is TGTGCCAGCAGCCAAGTTTCGGGGTCCTACGAGCAGTACTTC. As protein: CASSQVSGSYEQYF.

The genes are TRBV6-1 and TRBJ2-7, with D perhaps TRBD2 (6 bases). With 3 bases removed from V and 3 bases from J, the gap between germline ends came to 12 bases. CDR1 and CDR2 (germline): MNHNS, SASEGT. This CDR3 has 14 amino acids. CDR3 DNA sequence: TGTGCCAGCAGTGATCCGTCGGGGGACTACGAGCAGTACTTC. Translation: CASSDPSGDYEQYF.

The chain couples TRBV7-2 to TRBJ1-5, with D perhaps matching TRBD1 (5 bases). The CDR3 covers 13 residues. Per the germline V gene, CDR1 is SGHTA and CDR2 is FQGNSA. Trimming cost V 5 bases and J 4 bases, with 9 bases left between them. The CDR3 region is CASSPRQNQPQHF. CDR3 DNA sequence: TGTGCCAGCAGCCCAAGACAGAATCAGCCCCAGCATTTT. Together with reference TRBV7-2 and TRBJ1-5, the CDR3 gives the full variable domain: GAGVSQSPSNKVTEKGKDVELRCDPISGHTALYWYRQSLGQGLEFLIYFQGNSAPDKSGLPSDRFSAERTGGSVSTLTIQRTQQEDSAVYLCASSPRQNQPQHFGDGTRLSIL.